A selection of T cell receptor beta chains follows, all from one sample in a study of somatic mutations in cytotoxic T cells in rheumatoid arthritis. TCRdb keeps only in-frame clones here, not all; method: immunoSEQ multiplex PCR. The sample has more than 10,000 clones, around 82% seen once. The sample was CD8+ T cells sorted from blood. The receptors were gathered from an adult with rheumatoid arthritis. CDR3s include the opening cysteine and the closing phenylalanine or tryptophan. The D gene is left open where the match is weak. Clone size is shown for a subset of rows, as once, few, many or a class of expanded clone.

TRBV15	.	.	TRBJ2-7	CATSRDRLSSYEQYF	TGTGCCACCAGCAGAGATCGTCTTAGCTCCTACGAGCAGTACTTC
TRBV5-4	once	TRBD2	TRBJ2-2	CASSGGLAVANTGELFF	TGTGCCAGCAGCGGGGGACTAGCGGTTGCGAACACCGGGGAGCTGTTTTTT
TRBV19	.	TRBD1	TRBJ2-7	CASSGGTGVNEQYF	TGTGCCAGTAGTGGAGGGACAGGGGTCAACGAGCAGTACTTC
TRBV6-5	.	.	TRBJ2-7	CASGAYEQYF	TGTGCCAGCGGGGCCTACGAGCAGTACTTC
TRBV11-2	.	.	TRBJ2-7	CASSLGAAPSYEQYF	TGTGCCAGCAGCTTAGGGGCAGCACCCTCCTACGAGCAGTACTTC
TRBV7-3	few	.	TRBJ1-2	CASSSDSRNGYTF	TGTGCCAGCAGCAGCGACAGCCGAAATGGCTACACCTTC
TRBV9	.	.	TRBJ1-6	CASSVGGEIYNSPLHF	TGTGCCAGCAGCGTAGGAGGGGAGATCTATAATTCACCCCTCCACTTT
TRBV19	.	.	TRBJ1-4	CASSAQGQWGEKLFF	TGTGCCAGTAGTGCGCAGGGGCAATGGGGGGAAAAACTGTTTTTT
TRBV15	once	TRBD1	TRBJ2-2	CATSRPIQPGQGGRCTGELFF	TGTGCCACCAGCAGACCAATCCAACCGGGACAGGGTGGGCGATGCACCGGGGAGCTGTTTTTT
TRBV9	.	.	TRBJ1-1	CASSVERVSQAFF	TGTGCCAGCAGCGTAGAAAGGGTTTCCCAAGCTTTCTTT
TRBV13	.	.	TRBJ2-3	CASSGDSADTQYF	TGTGCCAGCAGCGGCGACTCGGCGGATACGCAGTATTTT
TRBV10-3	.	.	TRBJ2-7	CAISGLRPPYQTYEQYF	TGTGCCATCAGTGGCCTCCGGCCACCTTATCAAACCTACGAGCAGTACTTC
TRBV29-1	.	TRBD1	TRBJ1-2	CSVDVWDSEYGYTF	TGCAGCGTTGACGTATGGGACAGCGAGTATGGCTACACCTTC
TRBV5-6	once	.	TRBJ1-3	CASEVLYGTAGNTIYF	TGTGCCAGCGAGGTTTTGTACGGGACCGCCGGAAACACCATATATTTT
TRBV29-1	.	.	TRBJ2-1	CSVDESSYNEQFF	TGCAGCGTTGATGAAAGCTCCTACAATGAGCAGTTCTTC
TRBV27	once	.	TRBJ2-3	CASSFIGGGTDTQYF	TGTGCCAGCAGTTTCATAGGAGGGGGCACAGATACGCAGTATTTT
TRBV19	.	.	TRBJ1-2	CASSIDMGLDYGYTF	TGTGCCAGTAGTATAGATATGGGGCTTGACTATGGCTACACCTTC
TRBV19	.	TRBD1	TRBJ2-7	CASSATGAVPYEQYF	TGTGCCAGTAGTGCAACAGGGGCTGTCCCCTACGAGCAGTACTTC
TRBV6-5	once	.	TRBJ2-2	CASSYGGTTGELFF	TGTGCCAGCAGTTACGGGGGCACGACCGGGGAGCTGTTTTTT
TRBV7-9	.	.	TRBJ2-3	CASKRPGPGDTQYF	TGTGCCAGCAAACGACCCGGGCCAGGGGATACGCAGTATTTT
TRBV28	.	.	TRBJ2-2	CASSSNTGELFF	TGTGCCAGCAGTTCGAACACCGGGGAGCTGTTTTTT
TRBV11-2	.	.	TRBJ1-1	CASSLMWGRPEAFF	TGTGCCAGCAGCTTAATGTGGGGTCGCCCTGAAGCTTTCTTT
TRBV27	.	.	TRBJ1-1	CASSPSPANTEAFF	TGTGCCAGCAGTCCTAGTCCAGCGAACACTGAAGCTTTCTTT
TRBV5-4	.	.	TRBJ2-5	CASSLKRMDQETQYF	TGTGCCAGCAGCTTGAAGCGGATGGACCAAGAGACCCAGTACTTC
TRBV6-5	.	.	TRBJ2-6	CASSLTLSGANVLTF	TGTGCCAGCAGTTTGACACTCTCTGGGGCCAACGTCCTGACTTTC
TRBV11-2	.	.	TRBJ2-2	CASSLVVGNTGELFF	TGTGCCAGCAGCTTAGTTGTGGGGAACACCGGGGAGCTGTTTTTT
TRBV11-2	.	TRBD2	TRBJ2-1	CASSPYPRTSGGQYNEQFF	TGTGCCAGCAGCCCCTACCCCCGGACTAGCGGGGGGCAATACAATGAGCAGTTCTTC
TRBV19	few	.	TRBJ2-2	CASSHRRLEYTGELFF	TGTGCCAGTAGTCATCGGAGACTAGAGTACACCGGGGAGCTGTTTTTT
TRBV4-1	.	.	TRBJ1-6	CASSQDKYSPLHF	TGCGCCAGCAGCCAAGATAAGTATTCACCCCTCCACTTT
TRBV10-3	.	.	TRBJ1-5	CAISDDSDQPQHF	TGTGCCATCAGTGACGACAGCGATCAGCCCCAGCATTTT